This is a list of T cell receptor beta chains from one sample in a study of early T cells in non-severe SARS-CoV-2 infection. TCRdb redid the calling of the 5' RACE reads with MiXCR, one entry per CDR3 protein. There are over 75,000 distinct CDR3 sequences in the sample; 14% to 15% occur only once, and around 5.1% lies in the top ten. Specimen: whole blood. These receptor sequences come from an adult who was a healthcare worker with PCR-confirmed SARS-CoV-2 infection or an uninfected control (not recorded which). CDR3s include the opening cysteine and the closing phenylalanine or tryptophan. The D gene is left open where the match is weak. The size entry is marked missing in some rows and otherwise reads once, few, many or a size class.

d_call	clone_size	j_call	v_call	cdr3_nt	cdr3_aa
NA	few	TRBJ2-1	TRBV11-2	TGTGCCAGCAGCAAACGACGAGTTGTTGAGCAGTTCTTC	CASSKRRVVEQFF
NA	many	TRBJ2-1	TRBV11-2	TGTGCCAGCAGCTTAGATTCTGTGTCCTACAATGAGCAGTTCTTC	CASSLDSVSYNEQFF
TRBD1	NA	TRBJ2-1	TRBV7-9	TGTGCCAGCAGCTTGGGACAGGGCTACAATGAGCAGTTCTTC	CASSLGQGYNEQFF
NA	NA	TRBJ2-5	TRBV15	TGTGCCACCGGTACGATCCAAGAGACCCAGTACTTC	CATGTIQETQYF
NA	NA	TRBJ1-3	TRBV7-2	TGTGCCAGCAGTAGGGAAGCTGGAAACACCATATATTTT	CASSREAGNTIYF
NA	NA	TRBJ2-3	TRBV20-1	TGCAGTGCCACTGATAGGGGGCCCGCGGGGACAGATACGCAGTATTTT	CSATDRGPAGTDTQYF
TRBD2	many	TRBJ2-1	TRBV20-1	TGCAGTGCTGGAGGGACTAGCGGACCGAATGAGCAGTTCTTC	CSAGGTSGPNEQFF
NA	NA	TRBJ2-1	TRBV5-1	TGCGCCAGCAGCTTGAGCCGAGGCGGGTCCTACAATGAGCAGTTCTTC	CASSLSRGGSYNEQFF
NA	few	TRBJ2-1	TRBV7-2	TGTGCCAGCAGCTTCTCGGGGGCCAATGAGCAGTTCTTC	CASSFSGANEQFF
NA	many	TRBJ2-3	TRBV24-1	TGTGCCACCAACTCCGGGACCCCGCCAGATACGCAGTATTTT	CATNSGTPPDTQYF
TRBD2	many	TRBJ2-5	TRBV7-4	TGTGCCAGCAGGTCCGGGCTGACTAGCGGAGGCCCAGAGACCCAGTACTTC	CASRSGLTSGGPETQYF
NA	NA	TRBJ2-7	TRBV4-3	TGCACCAGCAGCCAAGATGCGATAGCGCGGGTCGACGAGCAGTACTTC	CTSSQDAIARVDEQYF
NA	NA	TRBJ1-4	TRBV28	TGTGCCAGCAGCCTAGGGGGAGGTGATGAAAAACTGTTTTTT	CASSLGGGDEKLFF
TRBD2	few	TRBJ2-7	TRBV5-1	TGCGCCAGCAGCTTGACCAGCGGGACTTTAAACGAGCAGTACTTC	CASSLTSGTLNEQYF
NA	few	TRBJ1-3	TRBV27	TGTGCCAGCAAGTCCCCCAGAGGAAACACCATATATTTT	CASKSPRGNTIYF
TRBD2	many	TRBJ2-3	TRBV9	TGTGCCAGCGGCCAGAGCGGGATCGACGCTTTT	CASGQSGIDAF
TRBD2	NA	TRBJ2-1	TRBV5-1	TGCGCCAGCAGCTTGTTCGGCGGGAGAGGGGCCAATGAGCAGTTCTTC	CASSLFGGRGANEQFF
NA	few	TRBJ2-1	TRBV7-9	TGTGCCAGCAGCTTAGGGCGGGAGCAGTTCTTC	CASSLGREQFF
NA	NA	TRBJ2-1	TRBV20-1	TGCAGTGCTCCTGTTCGCGGGAATGAGCAGTTCTTC	CSAPVRGNEQFF
NA	few	TRBJ1-4	TRBV4-1	TGCGCCAGCAGCCAACTAGTTGACGAAAAACTGTTTTTT	CASSQLVDEKLFF
TRBD2	many	TRBJ2-7	TRBV5-1	TGCGCCAGCAGCAGGGGACTAGCCTACGAGCAGTACTTC	CASSRGLAYEQYF
NA	NA	TRBJ2-3	TRBV5-4	TGTGCCAGCAGCGCGGGTAGCAGCACAGATACGCAGTATTTT	CASSAGSSTDTQYF
NA	NA	TRBJ1-1	TRBV15	TGTGCCACCAGCCCCCCCGGCAGGACCGACACTGAAGCTTTCTTT	CATSPPGRTDTEAFF
NA	NA	TRBJ1-6	TRBV6-5	TGTGCCAGCAGTTACGATCGCCCTCCGGGGTCACCCCTCCACTTT	CASSYDRPPGSPLHF
NA	few	TRBJ2-7	TRBV9	TGTGCCAGCAGCGCGTCCGGACTTGTGGCCTACGAGCAGTACTTC	CASSASGLVAYEQYF
NA	many	TRBJ1-6	TRBV19	TGTGCCAGTAGTTCATCCTCGGGACCCCTCCACTTT	CASSSSSGPLHF
TRBD2	few	TRBJ2-4	TRBV19	TGTGCCAGTAGTCTACTAGCGGGACTAGCCAAAAACATTCAGTACTTC	CASSLLAGLAKNIQYF
NA	few	TRBJ2-2	TRBV29-1	TGCAGCGCAGAATACACCGGGGAGCTGTTTTTT	CSAEYTGELFF
NA	few	TRBJ1-5	TRBV20-1	TGCAGTGCTCGACTCCTCAATCAGCCCCAGCATTTT	CSARLLNQPQHF
NA	few	TRBJ2-7	TRBV1	TGCACCAGCAGCCAAGTCAAGGGTCTCGCTCCATTTCACCACGAGCAGTACTTC	CTSSQVKGLAPFHHEQYF
NA	NA	TRBJ2-7	TRBV5-4	TGTGCCAGCAGCCCAGATTCCGGCGGGAACAACGAGCAGTACTTC	CASSPDSGGNNEQYF
NA	few	TRBJ2-7	TRBV12-3/TRBV12-4	TGTGCCAGCAGTCCCGGACAGAGGGCCTACGAGCAGTACTTC	CASSPGQRAYEQYF
NA	NA	TRBJ2-4	TRBV7-8	TGTGCCAGCAGCCCGAATATAGCCAAAAACATTCAGTACTTC	CASSPNIAKNIQYF
TRBD2	few	TRBJ2-3	TRBV5-1	TGCGCCAGCAGCTTGCCTAGCGGGAGCACAGATACGCAGTATTTT	CASSLPSGSTDTQYF
NA	few	TRBJ1-5	TRBV27	TGTGCCAGCAGCGGGGTCGGCCAGCCCCAGCATTTT	CASSGVGQPQHF
TRBD2	few	TRBJ2-3	TRBV6-2/TRBV6-3	TGTGCCAGCAGTACCGGACTAGGAACAGATACGCAGTATTTT	CASSTGLGTDTQYF
NA	NA	TRBJ1-6	TRBV20-1	TGCAGTGCTATTCGGGACCCCAATTCACCCCTCCACTTT	CSAIRDPNSPLHF
NA	few	TRBJ2-3	TRBV24-1	TGTGCCACCGGGACTAGCACAGATACGCAGTATTTT	CATGTSTDTQYF
TRBD1	NA	TRBJ1-2	TRBV5-1	TGCGCCAGCAGCTCCGGGACAGGGTTTAACTATGGCTACACCTTC	CASSSGTGFNYGYTF
TRBD2	few	TRBJ2-1	TRBV6-5	TGTGCCAGCCGCTTATCGCCAGCGGGAGGGAGGGAGCAGTTCTTC	CASRLSPAGGREQFF
NA	NA	TRBJ1-4	TRBV6-5	TGTGCCAGCAGTTACGGCAGGGGAGGGGAAAAACTGTTTTTT	CASSYGRGGEKLFF
NA	many	TRBJ2-7	TRBV28	TGTGCCAGCAGGCCGGACAGACCAACCTACGAGCAGTACTTC	CASRPDRPTYEQYF
TRBD1	many	TRBJ2-3	TRBV9	TGTGCCAGCAGCGTGGGACAGGACAGCACAGATACGCAGTATTTT	CASSVGQDSTDTQYF
NA	NA	TRBJ2-1	TRBV2	TGTGCCAGCGGGGGGCCAGAGCAGTTCTTC	CASGGPEQFF
TRBD2	few	TRBJ2-5	TRBV18	TGTGCCAGCTCGTCACTAGCGGGAGGACAAGAGACCCAGTACTTC	CASSSLAGGQETQYF
NA	few	TRBJ2-7	TRBV30	TGTGCCTGGAGTAACTCTGCCCGCGAGCAGTACTTC	CAWSNSAREQYF
NA	many	TRBJ1-5	TRBV6-1	TGTGCCAGCAGTAGAGAGCGTCATCAGCCCCAGCATTTT	CASSRERHQPQHF
NA	NA	TRBJ2-3	TRBV24-1	TGTGCCACCAGTGACCCGAGGGAAACCACAGATACGCAGTATTTT	CATSDPRETTDTQYF
NA	many	TRBJ1-5	TRBV12-3/TRBV12-4	TGTGCCAGCAGTATTTGGGGGAATCAGCCCCAGCATTTT	CASSIWGNQPQHF
NA	few	TRBJ2-3	TRBV12-3/TRBV12-4	TGTGCCAGCAGTTTCAGTCGGGGGTCCCTCGATACGCAGTATTTT	CASSFSRGSLDTQYF
TRBD2	NA	TRBJ2-3	TRBV28	TGTGCCAGCAGTTCTAGCGGGAGGGCAATCTTTACACTAGATACGCAGTATTTT	CASSSSGRAIFTLDTQYF
TRBD1	many	TRBJ1-1	TRBV10-2	TGCGCCAGCAGCGGGGACAGGAGGAACACTGAAGCTTTCTTT	CASSGDRRNTEAFF
NA	few	TRBJ1-1	TRBV12-3/TRBV12-4	TGTGCCGGAAAGGCTAGGAGCACTGAAGCTTTCTTT	CAGKARSTEAFF